The rows below give T cell receptor beta chains drawn from one sample of a study of Graves' ophthalmopathy and Graves' hyperthyroidism. MiXCR, applied by TCRdb to the multiplex PCR reads, yields one record per CDR3 protein. In the table there are fewer than 70,000 distinct CDR3 sequences, around 50% of which are singletons. The sample consisted of peripheral blood. The source of these receptors is an adult woman with Graves' ophthalmopathy. The CDR3 runs from the conserved cysteine through the conserved F or W. The order of the fields is V gene, D gene, CDR3 length, clone size, J gene, CDR3 DNA, CDR3 protein. A D gene is named only where the DNA matches it firmly. The size entry is marked missing in some rows and otherwise reads once, few, many or a size class.

V gene: TRBV5-1; D gene: -; CDR3 length: 14; clone size: many; J gene: TRBJ2-5; CDR3 DNA: TGCGCCAGCAGCCTGTCGACTAGCCAAGAGACCCAGTACTTC; CDR3 protein: CASSLSTSQETQYF
V gene: TRBV20-1; D gene: -; CDR3 length: 15; clone size: many; J gene: TRBJ2-7; CDR3 DNA: TGCAGTGCTCCTTTCCCGGGACTGAACTCCTACGAGCAGTACTTC; CDR3 protein: CSAPFPGLNSYEQYF
V gene: TRBV19; D gene: -; CDR3 length: 14; clone size: many; J gene: TRBJ2-7; CDR3 DNA: TGTGCCAGTAGTCCCTTGGGAAGGGACGAGGAGCAGTACTTC; CDR3 protein: CASSPLGRDEEQYF
V gene: TRBV5-1; D gene: TRBD1; CDR3 length: 16; clone size: many; J gene: TRBJ2-5; CDR3 DNA: TGCGCCAGCAGCTTGGGGGCCGACAGGGGGCAAGAGACCCAGTACTTC; CDR3 protein: CASSLGADRGQETQYF
V gene: TRBV7-2; D gene: -; CDR3 length: 13; clone size: many; J gene: TRBJ1-5; CDR3 DNA: TGTGCCAGCAGCTTGGGTAGGACTCAGCCCCAGCATTTT; CDR3 protein: CASSLGRTQPQHF
V gene: TRBV11-2; D gene: TRBD1; CDR3 length: 15; clone size: -; J gene: TRBJ1-1; CDR3 DNA: TGTGCCAGCAGCTTAACAGGGGGTGCGAACACTGAAGCTTTCTTT; CDR3 protein: CASSLTGGANTEAFF
V gene: TRBV5-1; D gene: -; CDR3 length: 14; clone size: -; J gene: TRBJ1-5; CDR3 DNA: TGCGCCAGCAGCTTAGAAGGGGGAAATTCACCCCAGCATTTT; CDR3 protein: CASSLEGGNSPQHF
V gene: TRBV29-1; D gene: -; CDR3 length: 14; clone size: few; J gene: TRBJ1-2; CDR3 DNA: TGCAGCGTTGAAGCGGTGAACAGACACTATGGCTACACCTTC; CDR3 protein: CSVEAVNRHYGYTF
V gene: TRBV7-2; D gene: TRBD2; CDR3 length: 14; clone size: -; J gene: TRBJ2-7; CDR3 DNA: TGTGCCAGCAGCCCTCGCGGGAGGGTCTACGAGCAGTACTTC; CDR3 protein: CASSPRGRVYEQYF
V gene: TRBV25-1; D gene: -; CDR3 length: 10; clone size: few; J gene: TRBJ2-2; CDR3 DNA: TGTGCCAGCGGGACCGGGGAGCTGTTTTTT; CDR3 protein: CASGTGELFF
V gene: TRBV7-2; D gene: TRBD1; CDR3 length: 12; clone size: medium-sized; J gene: TRBJ1-2; CDR3 DNA: TGTGCCAGCACGGGACAGAACTATGGCTACACCTTC; CDR3 protein: CASTGQNYGYTF
V gene: TRBV6-5; D gene: -; CDR3 length: 13; clone size: -; J gene: TRBJ1-1; CDR3 DNA: TGTGCCAGCGCTAAACGGGCAGAGTCTGAAGCTCTCTTT; CDR3 protein: CASAKRAESEALF
V gene: TRBV28; D gene: -; CDR3 length: 15; clone size: many; J gene: TRBJ1-5; CDR3 DNA: TGTGCCAGCACCCCGTTGACCGGGGGTTATCAGCCCCAGCATTTT; CDR3 protein: CASTPLTGGYQPQHF
V gene: TRBV2; D gene: -; CDR3 length: 14; clone size: -; J gene: TRBJ2-3; CDR3 DNA: TGTGCCAGCAGCAGGGCCCACTCCACAGATACGCAGTATTTT; CDR3 protein: CASSRAHSTDTQYF
V gene: TRBV20-1; D gene: -; CDR3 length: 13; clone size: -; J gene: TRBJ2-7; CDR3 DNA: TGCAGTGCTAAGAACGCAGGGGCCTACGAGCAGTACTTC; CDR3 protein: CSAKNAGAYEQYF
V gene: TRBV7-3; D gene: -; CDR3 length: 14; clone size: -; J gene: TRBJ2-5; CDR3 DNA: TGTGCTAGAGAACCCGACTCCTTTCGGGAGACCCAGTACTTC; CDR3 protein: CAREPDSFRETQYF
V gene: TRBV4-1; D gene: -; CDR3 length: 15; clone size: many; J gene: TRBJ2-7; CDR3 DNA: TGCGCCAGCAGCCTCGAGTTTAGCGGCCAAAGGGAGCAGTACTTC; CDR3 protein: CASSLEFSGQREQYF
V gene: TRBV2; D gene: TRBD1; CDR3 length: 13; clone size: -; J gene: TRBJ2-3; CDR3 DNA: TGTGCCAGCAGCGGCAGGGGGTCGGATACGCAGTATTTT; CDR3 protein: CASSGRGSDTQYF
V gene: TRBV10-1; D gene: -; CDR3 length: 16; clone size: -; J gene: TRBJ2-7; CDR3 DNA: TGCGCCAGCAGTGAGGTTCAGGGGACACCCCCTCGAGAGCAGTACTTC; CDR3 protein: CASSEVQGTPPREQYF
V gene: TRBV20-1; D gene: -; CDR3 length: 11; clone size: -; J gene: TRBJ2-1; CDR3 DNA: TGCAGTGCGGAGCGGGCGACGACCCAGTTCTTC; CDR3 protein: CSAERATTQFF
V gene: TRBV20-1; D gene: -; CDR3 length: 14; clone size: -; J gene: TRBJ2-1; CDR3 DNA: TGCAGTGCTAGACGGCCAGCTAGCACAGATACGCAGTTCTTC; CDR3 protein: CSARRPASTDTQFF
V gene: TRBV5-6; D gene: -; CDR3 length: 17; clone size: many; J gene: TRBJ2-6; CDR3 DNA: TGTGCCAGCAGCTTGTTCCTCCTGCTTAGTGGGGCCAACGTCCTGACTTTC; CDR3 protein: CASSLFLLLSGANVLTF
V gene: TRBV7-9; D gene: -; CDR3 length: 16; clone size: -; J gene: TRBJ2-1; CDR3 DNA: TGTGCCAGCAGCCCCGACCTGGGGCTAGATGTCAATGAGCAGTTCTTC; CDR3 protein: CASSPDLGLDVNEQFF
V gene: TRBV28; D gene: -; CDR3 length: 14; clone size: -; J gene: TRBJ2-7; CDR3 DNA: TGTGCCAGCACCGGGACCTACGCCTCCTACGAGCAGTACTTC; CDR3 protein: CASTGTYASYEQYF
V gene: TRBV6-6; D gene: TRBD1; CDR3 length: 15; clone size: many; J gene: TRBJ2-1; CDR3 DNA: TGTGCCAGCATCCGGGGACAGGGGCGGGCCAATGAGCAGTTCTTC; CDR3 protein: CASIRGQGRANEQFF
V gene: TRBV7-2; D gene: -; CDR3 length: 13; clone size: many; J gene: TRBJ2-1; CDR3 DNA: TGTGCCAGCAGCCCCGACAGCGACAATGAGCAGTTCTTC; CDR3 protein: CASSPDSDNEQFF
V gene: TRBV6-1; D gene: TRBD1; CDR3 length: 15; clone size: many; J gene: TRBJ1-1; CDR3 DNA: TGTGCCAGCACCCCTTTCAGGGGGACGAACACTGAAGCTTTCTTT; CDR3 protein: CASTPFRGTNTEAFF
V gene: TRBV7-8; D gene: -; CDR3 length: 14; clone size: many; J gene: TRBJ1-4; CDR3 DNA: TGTGCCAGCAGCTTAGCAGGGGTTAATGAAAAACTGTTTTTT; CDR3 protein: CASSLAGVNEKLFF
V gene: TRBV2; D gene: -; CDR3 length: 15; clone size: -; J gene: TRBJ1-4; CDR3 DNA: TGTGCCAGCAGCGGGGGTCGTCCCCTTAATGAAAAACTGTTGTTT; CDR3 protein: CASSGGRPLNEKLLF
V gene: TRBV24-1; D gene: -; CDR3 length: 13; clone size: few; J gene: TRBJ2-7; CDR3 DNA: TGTGCCACCAAAGAGGGGGGGGACTACGAGCAGTACTTC; CDR3 protein: CATKEGGDYEQYF
V gene: TRBV7-9; D gene: TRBD1; CDR3 length: 11; clone size: once; J gene: TRBJ2-7; CDR3 DNA: TGTGCCAGCGGGACAGGTTACGAGCAGTACTTC; CDR3 protein: CASGTGYEQYF
V gene: TRBV20-1; D gene: -; CDR3 length: 13; clone size: -; J gene: TRBJ1-5; CDR3 DNA: TGCAGTGCCCATGCCGAGGGGGATCAGCCCCAGCATTTT; CDR3 protein: CSAHAEGDQPQHF
V gene: TRBV5-7; D gene: -; CDR3 length: 15; clone size: -; J gene: TRBJ1-1; CDR3 DNA: TGTGCCAGCTCACCACGGGGACACATGAACACTGAAGCTTTCTTT; CDR3 protein: CASSPRGHMNTEAFF
V gene: TRBV29-1; D gene: TRBD1; CDR3 length: 16; clone size: -; J gene: TRBJ2-6; CDR3 DNA: TGCAGCGTTGAGACAGGGGGCGCCTCTGGGGCCAACGTCCTGACTTTC; CDR3 protein: CSVETGGASGANVLTF
V gene: TRBV29-1; D gene: TRBD1; CDR3 length: 14; clone size: -; J gene: TRBJ1-2; CDR3 DNA: TGCAGCGTTGAAGACACAGGGGCGAACTATGGCTACACCTTC; CDR3 protein: CSVEDTGANYGYTF
V gene: TRBV19; D gene: -; CDR3 length: 14; clone size: medium-sized; J gene: TRBJ2-6; CDR3 DNA: TGTGCCAGTATAAACACAGCTGGGGCCAACGTCCTGACTTTC; CDR3 protein: CASINTAGANVLTF
V gene: TRBV6-5; D gene: TRBD1; CDR3 length: 17; clone size: -; J gene: TRBJ1-1; CDR3 DNA: TGTGCCAGCAGTAGACATGACAGGGTAGTGACGGAGACTGAAGCTTTCTTT; CDR3 protein: CASSRHDRVVTETEAFF
V gene: TRBV9; D gene: TRBD1; CDR3 length: 15; clone size: few; J gene: TRBJ2-5; CDR3 DNA: TGTGCCAGCAGCGTAGGGACAGGGTGGGGGGAGACCCAGTACTTC; CDR3 protein: CASSVGTGWGETQYF
V gene: TRBV19; D gene: TRBD2; CDR3 length: 13; clone size: -; J gene: TRBJ2-3; CDR3 DNA: TGTGCCAGTAGAACCGGGACTAGCGATACGCAGTATTTT; CDR3 protein: CASRTGTSDTQYF
V gene: TRBV6-4; D gene: TRBD1; CDR3 length: 15; clone size: -; J gene: TRBJ1-1; CDR3 DNA: TGTGCCAGCAGCGTCCCGGGACAGGGGGAGACTGAAGCTTTCTTT; CDR3 protein: CASSVPGQGETEAFF
V gene: TRBV5-1; D gene: -; CDR3 length: 16; clone size: -; J gene: TRBJ1-2; CDR3 DNA: TGCGCCAGCAGCTCCCGACTCGAGGGACTTAACTATGGCTACACCTTC; CDR3 protein: CASSSRLEGLNYGYTF
V gene: TRBV6-1; D gene: -; CDR3 length: 14; clone size: -; J gene: TRBJ2-3; CDR3 DNA: TGTGCCAGCAAGGGAGGAAGCTCCTACAATGAGCAGTATTTT; CDR3 protein: CASKGGSSYNEQYF
V gene: TRBV20-1; D gene: TRBD2; CDR3 length: 13; clone size: many; J gene: TRBJ2-1; CDR3 DNA: TGCAGTGCTAGTTCCGGGACTAGCGGGTTTGGGTTCTTC; CDR3 protein: CSASSGTSGFGFF
V gene: TRBV5-1; D gene: -; CDR3 length: 12; clone size: many; J gene: TRBJ2-1; CDR3 DNA: TGCGCCAGCAGCTTGACGCGAAATGAGCAGTTCTTC; CDR3 protein: CASSLTRNEQFF
V gene: TRBV29-1; D gene: -; CDR3 length: 13; clone size: medium-sized; J gene: TRBJ1-2; CDR3 DNA: TGCAGCGTTGGGTCAGGGGCGGGTGAAGGCTACACCTTC; CDR3 protein: CSVGSGAGEGYTF
V gene: TRBV28; D gene: -; CDR3 length: 11; clone size: many; J gene: TRBJ1-1; CDR3 DNA: TGTGCCAGCACCGTGAACACTGAAGCTTTCTTT; CDR3 protein: CASTVNTEAFF
V gene: TRBV20-1; D gene: -; CDR3 length: 14; clone size: many; J gene: TRBJ2-5; CDR3 DNA: TGCAGTGCGTATTACCGGGACCCCGTGAGGACCCAGTACTTC; CDR3 protein: CSAYYRDPVRTQYF
V gene: TRBV10-1; D gene: -; CDR3 length: 13; clone size: many; J gene: TRBJ1-1; CDR3 DNA: TGCGCCAGCAGTTCAACGGGGAACACTGAAGCTTTCTTT; CDR3 protein: CASSSTGNTEAFF
V gene: TRBV10-3; D gene: TRBD1; CDR3 length: 15; clone size: once; J gene: TRBJ1-2; CDR3 DNA: TGTGCCATCAGTGATAAGGGACAGGGCGACTATGGCTACACCTTC; CDR3 protein: CAISDKGQGDYGYTF
V gene: TRBV30; D gene: TRBD2; CDR3 length: 14; clone size: few; J gene: TRBJ2-7; CDR3 DNA: TGTGCCTGGAAGTGGAGTAGCGGGAGCTACGAGCAGTACTTC; CDR3 protein: CAWKWSSGSYEQYF
V gene: TRBV11-2; D gene: -; CDR3 length: 22; clone size: few; J gene: TRBJ2-4; CDR3 DNA: TGTGCCAGCAGCCAGGATTATTATAACCTCGCAGGTTCCGTTTCAGCCAAAAACATTCAGTACTTC; CDR3 protein: CASSQDYYNLAGSVSAKNIQYF
V gene: TRBV6-4; D gene: -; CDR3 length: 15; clone size: -; J gene: TRBJ2-3; CDR3 DNA: TGTGCCAGCAGTGATAGCGGGTGGGACACAGTTACGCAATATTTT; CDR3 protein: CASSDSGWDTVTQYF
V gene: TRBV11-2; D gene: -; CDR3 length: 16; clone size: many; J gene: TRBJ2-7; CDR3 DNA: TGTGCCAGCAGCTCCGCGACCGTTCTACTAACCTACGAGCAGTACTTC; CDR3 protein: CASSSATVLLTYEQYF
V gene: TRBV11-2; D gene: -; CDR3 length: 14; clone size: many; J gene: TRBJ1-4; CDR3 DNA: TGTGCCAGCAGCTTGACAGGTGGACGTGAAAAACTGTTTTTT; CDR3 protein: CASSLTGGREKLFF